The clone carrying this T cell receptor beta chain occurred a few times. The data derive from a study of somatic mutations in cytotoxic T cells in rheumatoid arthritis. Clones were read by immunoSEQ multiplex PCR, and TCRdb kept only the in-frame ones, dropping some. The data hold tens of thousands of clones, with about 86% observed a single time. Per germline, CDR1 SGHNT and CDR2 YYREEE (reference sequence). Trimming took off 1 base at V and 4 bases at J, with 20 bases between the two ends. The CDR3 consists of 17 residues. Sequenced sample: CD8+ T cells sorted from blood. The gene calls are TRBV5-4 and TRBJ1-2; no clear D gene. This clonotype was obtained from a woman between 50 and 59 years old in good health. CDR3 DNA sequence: TGTGCCAGCAGCTTGCGGAGTATCAGGTCACCGATCTATGGCTACACCTTC. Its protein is CASSLRSIRSPIYGYTF.